The 5 T cell receptor beta chains below all came from one sample that was sequenced in a study of T cells after yellow fever vaccination (dated by TCRdb to between 2018 and 2020). In the paper's terms, the treatment or condition label means: live attenuated yellow fever vaccine strain. The method was 5' RACE. Sequencing used an Illumina HiSeq 2500. TCRdb cleaned the public reads at Q25 with fastp, built clones with MiXCR and kept in-frame beta chains. Rows matching on CDR3 protein sequence are summarized as one entry with the most common DNA and genes. The sample table lists 500,000 to 650,000 distinct CDR3 sequences, roughly a sixth of them with a count of one. The ten most abundant clones make up approximately 15% of the sample. Material: PBMCs, obtained more than 4 days after the first yellow fever vaccination. The receptors originated from a man between 18 and 35 years old who received the YFV17D yellow fever vaccine.

The rearrangement uses TRBV27 and TRBJ1-6; 7 positions match TRBD1. From germline, CDR1 is MNHEY and CDR2 SMNVEV (reference sequence). With 5 bases clipped from V and 7 bases from J, the junction kept 11 bases outside the gene matches. CDR3 length: 16 amino acids. CDR3 sequence: CASSLRSTGSNSPLHF. Written as DNA, the CDR3 is TGTGCCAGCAGTCTTAGATCGACAGGGTCAAATTCACCCCTCCACTTT.

There are a few counts of this clonotype. The gene calls are TRBV18 and TRBJ1-2, with TRBD1 matching 12 bases. The CDR3 is 16 amino acids. The germline V gene encodes CDR1 KGHSH and CDR2 LQKENI. V dropped 5 bases and J dropped 3; count of bases not matched to a gene: 7. CDR3 DNA sequence: TGTGCCAGCTCAACCGGGACAGGGGGCGAATACTATGGCTACACCTTC. It codes for CASSTGTGGEYYGYTF. Full variable domain (rest looked up from reference TRBV18 and TRBJ1-2): NAGVMQNPRHLVRRRGQEARLRCSPMKGHSHVYWYRQLPEEGLKFMVYLQKENIIDESGMPKERFSAEFPKEGPSILRIQQVVRGDSAAYFCASSTGTGGEYYGYTFGSGTRLTVV.

This clonotype has at least ten counts. The chain carries TRBV12-3 or TRBV12-4 and TRBJ2-1; TRBD2 might be the D (6 bases). The CDR3 has 14 amino acids. V lost 4 bases and J lost 5, with 12 bases in between. The CDR3 sequence: CASSSQDYHNEQFF. DNA for the CDR3: TGTGCCAGCAGTTCCCAGGACTACCACAATGAGCAGTTCTTC.

The gene calls are TRBV6-2 or TRBV6-3 and TRBJ2-7, with D perhaps matching TRBD2 (5 bases). The germline V gene encodes CDR1 MNHEY and CDR2 SVGEGT. Trimming stripped 4 bases from V and 5 bases from J, with 21 bases between. The CDR3 runs to 16 residues. The CDR3 region is CASSSAYLRGIDEQYV. The DNA for the CDR3 is TGTGCCAGCAGTTCCGCGTACCTACGGGGTATCGACGAGCAGTACGTC.

This chain uses TRBV2 with TRBJ1-3; 10 bases align to TRBD1. The CDR3 extends over 15 amino acids. Germline CDR1 SNHLY, CDR2 FYNNEI. V lost 6 bases and J lost 4; bases outside the gene matches: 6. CDR3 nucleotide sequence: TGTGCCAGCAGCAAAGACAGGGGGCACGGAAACACCATATATTTT. As protein: CASSKDRGHGNTIYF. Variable domain in full (rest from reference TRBV2 and TRBJ1-3): EPEVTQTPSHQVTQMGQEVILRCVPISNHLYFYWYRQILGQKVEFLVSFYNNEISEKSEIFDDQFSVERPDGSNFTLKIRSTKLEDSAMYFCASSKDRGHGNTIYFGEGSWLTVV.